Each of the 21 T cell receptor beta chains below was sequenced from the same sample in a study of beta chain features in type 1 diabetes. General study points: Shortening that was moderate but significant affected the TCRB CDR3s of Type 1 diabetes patients in all four CD4+ subsets.

The antigens of these receptors remain unknown. Every isolated RNA sample was fully reverse transcribed, so sequencing captured expressed TCRB transcripts. The data were produced by immunoSEQ multiplex PCR, yet TCRdb's version contains in-frame clones alone and is incomplete. The sample consists of more than 300,000 clones, roughly 8.8% of them appearing once. Sequencing was carried out using central memory CD4+ T cells from blood. All receptors derive from a man aged 30 to 39 with type 1 diabetes.

V and J are TRBV4-2 and TRBJ2-2, with TRBD2 as a possible D gene (5 bases). Trimming removed 4 bases at V and 4 bases at J, with 7 bases between. This CDR3 is 13 amino acids long. The germline CDR1 and CDR2 sequences are LGHNA and YNFKEQ. The CDR3 sequence is CASSPTSTGELFF. CDR3 sequence (DNA): TGTGCCAGCAGCCCAACTAGCACCGGGGAGCTGTTTTTT.

The V gene is TRBV9, the J gene TRBJ1-3; 7 nucleotides agree with TRBD1. This CDR3 comprises 14 residues. Germline V lookup: CDR1 SGDLS, CDR2 YYNGEE. V shed 3 bases, J shed 4 bases, and the junction held 4 bases outside the gene matches. The CDR3 loop is CASSAGTVGNTIYF. CDR3 DNA sequence: TGTGCCAGCAGCGCCGGGACAGTAGGAAACACCATATATTTT.

The genes are TRBV5-1 and TRBJ1-2; D remains unclear. This CDR3 region has 12 residues. From germline, CDR1 is SGHRS and CDR2 YFSETQ. The V end lost 4 bases, the J end lost 4 bases, and 8 bases lay between the germline ends. The chain's CDR3 is CASSAAAYGYTF. The CDR3 DNA follows: TGCGCCAGCAGCGCGGCGGCCTATGGCTACACCTTC.

The chain employs TRBV6-5 and TRBJ1-2, with D tentatively TRBD1 (6 bases). This CDR3 region has 15 residues. Germline V gives CDR1 MNHEY, CDR2 SVGAGI. V lost 2 bases, J lost 0 bases, and 10 bases lay in between. The CDR3 reads CASSYTQGTNYGYTF. In nucleotides, the CDR3 is TGTGCCAGCAGTTACACACAGGGTACTAACTATGGCTACACCTTC.

A few counts support this clone. The J gene is TRBJ2-5, the V gene TRBV5-6; D might be TRBD1 (6 bases). This CDR3 has 15 residues. V was shortened by 4 bases and J by 3 bases, with 16 bases between the two germline ends. CDR1 and CDR2 from the germline V gene are SGHDT and YYEEEE. CDR3 nucleotide sequence: TGTGCCAGCAGCCGTTCGGTGGGGGCTAAAGAGACCCAGTACTTC. Its protein is CASSRSVGAKETQYF.

This clone was detected only a few times. This chain connects TRBV5-1 to TRBJ1-3; 7 bases agree with TRBD1. Germline CDR1 and CDR2: SGHRS and YFSETQ. This CDR3 region has 17 residues. The J segment lost 0 bases and the V segment lost 4 bases, leaving 10 bases of the junction unmatched. The CDR3 region has the DNA TGCGCCAGCAGCGAGATTCCGACAGGGCACTCTGGAAACACCATATATTTT. Translating it yields CASSEIPTGHSGNTIYF.

This clone was found a few times. V is TRBV7-2 and J is TRBJ1-1; unclear D gene. The CDR3 runs to 17 residues. V was shortened by 1 base and J by 1 base, with 16 bases between the two germline ends. CDR1 SGHTA and CDR2 FQGNSA come from the germline V gene. The CDR3 here is CASSLGKTGRRNTEAFF. As DNA, the CDR3 is TGTGCCAGCAGCTTAGGGAAGACGGGAAGGCGGAACACTGAAGCTTTCTTT.

This clone came up a few times. This chain links TRBV19 with TRBJ2-5, with 14 bases lining up with TRBD2. CDR3 size: 15 residues. CDR1 is LNHDA and CDR2 is SQIVND in the germline V gene (reference sequence). V shed 5 bases, J shed 5 bases, and the junction held 4 bases outside the gene matches. CDR3 region: CASSSGLAGVETQYF. Here the CDR3 DNA reads TGTGCCAGTAGTTCGGGACTAGCGGGGGTGGAGACCCAGTACTTC.

The chain links TRBV27 to TRBJ2-1, with TRBD1 matching 10 bases. From germline, CDR1 is MNHEY and CDR2 SMNVEV (reference sequence). There are 15 residues in the CDR3. J was trimmed by 10 bases and V by 5 bases; bases with no gene match: 11. The CDR3 DNA is TGTGCCAGCAGTCGCTCCCGGGACAGGGGAGGCGAGCAGTTCTTC. Translating gives CASSRSRDRGGEQFF.

This chain uses TRBV7-2 with TRBJ1-1, with TRBD1 identical over 7 bases. The CDR3 runs 14 residues. Looked up from germline, CDR1 is SGHTA and CDR2 is FQGNSA. V trimming: 2 bases; J trimming: 4 bases; junction bases outside the gene matches: 4. This CDR3 is CASSLTGAATEAFF. The CDR3 nucleotides read TGTGCCAGCAGCTTAACAGGGGCTGCCACTGAAGCTTTCTTT.

This clone was picked up a small number of times. This chain links TRBV11-2 with TRBJ2-3, with D tentatively TRBD2 (5 bases). CDR1 and CDR2 (germline): SGHAT, FQNNGV. Trimming cost V 1 base and J 0 bases, with 11 bases left between them. CDR3 length: 16 amino acids. In nucleotides, the CDR3 is TGTGCCAGCAGCTTAGGTAACTCGGGGAGCACAGATACGCAGTATTTT. It encodes CASSLGNSGSTDTQYF.

This clone was observed a handful of times. Other DNA variants within this sample encode the same CDR3. This chain uses TRBV9 with TRBJ1-4; 11 bases are shared with TRBD1. With 3 bases clipped from V and 7 bases from J, the junction kept 5 bases outside the gene matches. The germline gives CDR1 SGDLS, CDR2 YYNGEE. This CDR3 comprises 15 residues. The CDR3, as DNA: TGTGCCAGCAGCGCGCGGACAGGGGGCGGTGAAAAACTGTTTTTT. Translated: CASSARTGGGEKLFF.

The V gene is TRBV5-4, the J gene TRBJ2-2; D might be TRBD1 (6 bases). Per germline, CDR1 SGHNT and CDR2 YYREEE (reference sequence). This CDR3 spans 16 amino acids. Trimming left V 0 bases short and J 3 bases short, with 12 bases between. The CDR3 region has the DNA TGTGCCAGCAGCTTGGGGGGGCGCAGGGACACCGGGGAGCTGTTTTTT. It translates to CASSLGGRRDTGELFF.

This clone was observed a handful of times. The chain links TRBV30 to TRBJ2-6, with D maybe TRBD1 (5 bases). V was cut by 4 bases and J by 1 base, with 11 bases left in between. The CDR3 extends over 15 amino acids. Germline assignment: CDR1 GTSNPN and CDR2 SVGIG (reference sequence). The CDR3 DNA sequence: TGTGCCTGGACTTCTGACAGATCTGGGGCCAACGTCCTGACTTTC. Amino acid sequence: CAWTSDRSGANVLTF.

This clone was recorded a few times. The chain links TRBV7-2 to TRBJ1-5; D gene unclear. CDR1 and CDR2 from the germline V gene are SGHTA and FQGNSA. There are 13 residues in the CDR3. V lost 2 bases and J lost 4, with 6 bases in between. As DNA, the CDR3 is TGTGCCAGCAGCTTATCCCATAATCAGCCCCAGCATTTT. Translation gives CASSLSHNQPQHF.

This clone has only a few counts. This may arise from a read error, as a much more abundant clone is one base away. The chain has TRBV6-5 and TRBJ2-5, with unresolved D. Germline assignment: CDR1 MNHEY and CDR2 SVGAGI. The V end was cut by 6 bases, the J end by 5 bases, with 7 bases between. This CDR3 has 11 residues. CDR3: CASSWVETQYF. DNA for the CDR3: TGTGCCAGCAGCTGGGTGGAGACCCAGTACTTC.

The chain is built from TRBV29-1 and TRBJ2-1; D could derive from TRBD1 or TRBD2 (6 bases each). Trimming stripped 4 bases from V and 4 bases from J, with 20 bases between. The CDR3 covers 16 residues. CDR1 and CDR2 (germline): SQVTM, ANQGSEA. The DNA for the CDR3 is TGCAGCGTTGTCTCGCGGGGACAAACATGGTACAATGAGCAGTTCTTC. Translated, it gives CSVVSRGQTWYNEQFF.

The rearrangement uses TRBV4-3 and TRBJ2-3; D remains ambiguous. The CDR3 contains 13 residues. CDR1 and CDR2 (germline): LGHNA, YSLEER. Deletions cut 3 bases from V and 1 base from J, with 5 bases between. DNA of the CDR3: TGCGCCAGCAGCCAGGCCCGCACAGATACGCAGTATTTT. The encoded protein is CASSQARTDTQYF.

This clone was recorded a few times. The V and J genes are TRBV5-6 and TRBJ1-5; D uncertain. Deletions cut 0 bases from V and 5 bases from J, with 6 bases between. Germline lookup yields CDR1 SGHDT and CDR2 YYEEEE. There are 13 residues in the CDR3. As DNA, the CDR3 is TGTGCCAGCAGCTTGGACCGAGATCAGCCCCAGCATTTT. It codes for CASSLDRDQPQHF.

This clone has only a few counts. The chain couples TRBV2 to TRBJ1-5, with 8 positions matching TRBD1. Germline trimming cut 4 bases from V and 5 bases from J; bases unmatched to any gene: 4. Germline-derived CDR1 and CDR2 are SNHLY and FYNNEI. The CDR3 covers 14 residues. DNA of the CDR3: TGTGCCAGCAGTGCTACAGGGGGACATCAGCCCCAGCATTTT. The encoded protein is CASSATGGHQPQHF.

This clone has just a few counts. This chain joins TRBV19 and TRBJ2-1; weak D call: TRBD2 (7 bases). CDR1 LNHDA and CDR2 SQIVND come from the germline V gene (reference sequence). Trimming removed 3 bases at V and 3 bases at J, with 12 bases between. This CDR3 has 15 amino acids. The CDR3 bases are TGTGCCAGTAGTATTGGCGGGGGCCTCTACAATGAGCAGTTCTTC. Translated: CASSIGGGLYNEQFF. Combining the CDR3 with reference TRBV19 and TRBJ2-1 gives the whole variable domain DGGITQSPKYLFRKEGQNVTLSCEQNLNHDAMYWYRQDPGQGLRLIYYSQIVNDFQKGDIAEGYSVSREKKESFPLTVTSAQKNPTAFYLCASSIGGGLYNEQFFGPGTRLTVL.